This entry describes one T cell receptor beta chain. Its antigen is not known. The source of the sample is a study of cytomegalovirus exposure and HLA in healthy donors. CDR3 length equals 16 residues. CDR1 SGHRS and CDR2 YFSETQ come from the germline V gene. V was clipped by 4 bases and J by 2 bases; unmatched bases: 7. Study-wide results and caveats: With DRB1 most and HLA-C fewest, TCR association rates differed between HLA loci in a later analysis. Previously analyzed data showed that most TCR beta V segments were productive at a frequency of about 87% or about 30%. Investigators reported 150 to 200 TCR beta chains as tied to cytomegalovirus.

Amplification used 60 Vbeta primers and 13 Jbeta primers. Generated by immunoSEQ multiplex PCR, the TCRdb table keeps only in-frame clones and is missing some. Seen here are a few hundred thousand clones, approximately 84% observed once, and the top ten hold roughly 2%. Source material: PBMCs. The V call is TRBV5-1, the J call TRBJ2-1; 9 bases map to TRBD2. This clonotype was sampled from a woman between 40 and 55 years old in good health and CMV-seropositive. DNA for the CDR3: TGCGCCAGCAGCATTTTAGCGGGAGAGCCCTACAATGAGCAGTTCTTC. Amino acid sequence: CASSILAGEPYNEQFF.